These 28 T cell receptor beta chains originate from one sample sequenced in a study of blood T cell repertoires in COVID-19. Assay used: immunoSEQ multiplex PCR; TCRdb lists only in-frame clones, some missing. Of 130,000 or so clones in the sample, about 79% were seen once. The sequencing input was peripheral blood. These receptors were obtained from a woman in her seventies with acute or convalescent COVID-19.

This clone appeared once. CDR3 in amino acids: CATSRALAKNIQYF. The CDR3 nucleotides read TGTGCCACCAGCAGGGCCCTAGCCAAAAACATTCAGTACTTC. The chain is built from TRBV15 and TRBJ2-4, with D hard to call. V lost 3 bases and J 0 bases, leaving 6 bases between the germline ends. Germline V gene data show CDR1 as LNHNV and CDR2 as YYDKDF (reference sequence). This CDR3 spans 14 amino acids.

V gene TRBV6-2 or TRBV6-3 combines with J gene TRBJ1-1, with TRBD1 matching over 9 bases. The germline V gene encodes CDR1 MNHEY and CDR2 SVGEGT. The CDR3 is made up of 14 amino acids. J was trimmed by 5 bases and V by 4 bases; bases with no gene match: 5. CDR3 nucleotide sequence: TGTGCCAGCAGTTCGACAGGGGGTTGGACTGAAGCTTTCTTT. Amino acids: CASSSTGGWTEAFF.

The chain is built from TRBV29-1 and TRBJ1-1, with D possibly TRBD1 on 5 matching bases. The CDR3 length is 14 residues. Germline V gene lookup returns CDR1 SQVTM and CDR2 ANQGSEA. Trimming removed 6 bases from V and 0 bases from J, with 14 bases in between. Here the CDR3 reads CSVGAGVMNTEAFF. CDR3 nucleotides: TGCAGCGTAGGTGCGGGGGTTATGAACACTGAAGCTTTCTTT.

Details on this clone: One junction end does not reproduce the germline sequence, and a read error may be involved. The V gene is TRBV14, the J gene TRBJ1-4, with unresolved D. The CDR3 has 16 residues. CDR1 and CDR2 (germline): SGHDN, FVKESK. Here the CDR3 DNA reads TGTGCCAGCAGCCAAGGGTCAGTGGAGAGCCATAAGGCTACCCCGTTT. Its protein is CASSQGSVESHKATPF.

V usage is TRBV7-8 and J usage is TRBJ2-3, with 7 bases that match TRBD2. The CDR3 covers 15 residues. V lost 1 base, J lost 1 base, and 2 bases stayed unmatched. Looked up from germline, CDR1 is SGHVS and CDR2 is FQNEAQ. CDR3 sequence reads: CASSLGAGGTDTQYF. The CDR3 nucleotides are TGTGCCAGCAGCTTAGGGGCGGGGGGCACAGATACGCAGTATTTT.

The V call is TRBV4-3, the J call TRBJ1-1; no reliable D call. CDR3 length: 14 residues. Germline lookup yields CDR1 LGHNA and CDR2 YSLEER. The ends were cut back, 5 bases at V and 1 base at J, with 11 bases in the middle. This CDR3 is CASSTQPGNTEAFF. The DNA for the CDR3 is TGCGCCAGCAGCACCCAGCCGGGGAACACTGAAGCTTTCTTT.

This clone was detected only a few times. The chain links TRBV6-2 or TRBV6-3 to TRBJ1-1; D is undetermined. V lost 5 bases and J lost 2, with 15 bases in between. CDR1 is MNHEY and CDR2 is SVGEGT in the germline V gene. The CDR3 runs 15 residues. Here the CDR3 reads CASSTLPQTNTEAFF. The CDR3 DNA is TGTGCCAGCAGTACCCTCCCGCAAACTAACACTGAAGCTTTCTTT.

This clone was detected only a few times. This CDR3 is CASRSGTRANEQFF. The CDR3 DNA reads as TGTGCCAGCAGATCCGGGACTAGAGCCAATGAGCAGTTCTTC. The chain joins TRBV6-6 to TRBJ2-1, with 8 bases matching TRBD2. The germline V gene encodes CDR1 MNHNY and CDR2 SVGAGI (reference sequence). V shed 6 bases, J shed 6 bases, and the junction held 7 bases outside the gene matches. The length of the CDR3 is 14 residues.

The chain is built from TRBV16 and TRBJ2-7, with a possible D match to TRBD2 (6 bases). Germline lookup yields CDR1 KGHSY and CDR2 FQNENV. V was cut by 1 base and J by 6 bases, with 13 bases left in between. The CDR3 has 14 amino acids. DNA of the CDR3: TGTGCCAGCAGCCAATTAAGTCAGGGAGGCGAGCAGTACGTC. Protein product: CASSQLSQGGEQYV.

The CDR3 DNA reads as TGTGCCAGTAGTCTGGGGGGATGGTACTATGGCTACACCTTC. Its protein product is CASSLGGWYYGYTF. This rearrangement joins TRBV19 to TRBJ1-2; tentatively, D is TRBD1 (5 bases). The CDR3 consists of 14 residues. Trimming cost V 5 bases and J 3 bases, with 13 bases left between them. Germline assignment: CDR1 LNHDA and CDR2 SQIVND (reference sequence).

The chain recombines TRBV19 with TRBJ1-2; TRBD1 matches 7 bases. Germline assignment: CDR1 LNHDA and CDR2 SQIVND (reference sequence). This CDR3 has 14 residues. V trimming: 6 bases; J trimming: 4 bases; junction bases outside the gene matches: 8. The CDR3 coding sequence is TGTGCCAGTAGATTCTTGGGACAGACCTATGGCTACACCTTC. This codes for CASRFLGQTYGYTF.

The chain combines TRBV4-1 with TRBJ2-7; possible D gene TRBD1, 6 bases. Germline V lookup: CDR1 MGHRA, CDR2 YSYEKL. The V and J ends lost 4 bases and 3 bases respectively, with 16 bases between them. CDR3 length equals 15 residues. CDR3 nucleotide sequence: TGCGCCAGCAGCCCTGGACAGCCGTTTGGCTACGAGCAGTACTTC. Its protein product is CASSPGQPFGYEQYF.

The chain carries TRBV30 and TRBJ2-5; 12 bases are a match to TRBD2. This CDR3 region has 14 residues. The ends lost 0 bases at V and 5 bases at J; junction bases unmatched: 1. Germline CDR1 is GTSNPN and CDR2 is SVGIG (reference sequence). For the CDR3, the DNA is TGTGCCTGGAGTGTACTAGCGGGGGGCGAGACCCAGTACTTC. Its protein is CAWSVLAGGETQYF.

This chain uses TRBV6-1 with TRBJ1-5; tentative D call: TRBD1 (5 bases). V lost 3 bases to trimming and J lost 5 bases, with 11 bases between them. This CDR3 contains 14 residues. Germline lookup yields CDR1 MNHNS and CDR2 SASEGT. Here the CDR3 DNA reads TGTGCCAGCAGTGAGTCAGGGATCCATCAGCCCCAGCATTTT. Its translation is CASSESGIHQPQHF.

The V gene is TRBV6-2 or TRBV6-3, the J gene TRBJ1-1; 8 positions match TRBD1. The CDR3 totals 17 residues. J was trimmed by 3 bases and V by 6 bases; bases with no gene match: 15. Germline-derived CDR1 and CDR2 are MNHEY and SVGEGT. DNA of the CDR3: TGTGCCAGCAGCGGAATACAACAGGGGGGAGTAGACACTGAAGCTTTCTTT. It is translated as CASSGIQQGGVDTEAFF.

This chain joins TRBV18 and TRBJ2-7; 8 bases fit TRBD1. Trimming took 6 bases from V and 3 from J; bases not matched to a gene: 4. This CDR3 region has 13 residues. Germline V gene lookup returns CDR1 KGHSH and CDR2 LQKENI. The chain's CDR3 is CASSAGQDYEQYF. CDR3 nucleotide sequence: TGTGCCAGCTCGGCGGGACAGGACTACGAGCAGTACTTC.

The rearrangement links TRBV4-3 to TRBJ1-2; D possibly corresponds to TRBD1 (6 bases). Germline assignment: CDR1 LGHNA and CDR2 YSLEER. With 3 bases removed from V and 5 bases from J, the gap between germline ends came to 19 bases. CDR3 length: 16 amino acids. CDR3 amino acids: CASSQGPGHGGYGYTF. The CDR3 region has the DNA TGCGCCAGCAGCCAGGGACCGGGACATGGCGGATATGGCTACACCTTC.

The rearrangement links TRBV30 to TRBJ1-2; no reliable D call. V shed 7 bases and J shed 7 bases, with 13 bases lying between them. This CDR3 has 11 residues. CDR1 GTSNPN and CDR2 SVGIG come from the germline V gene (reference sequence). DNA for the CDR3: TGTGCCTTCCGGTCCGACTCTGGCTACACCTTC. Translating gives CAFRSDSGYTF.

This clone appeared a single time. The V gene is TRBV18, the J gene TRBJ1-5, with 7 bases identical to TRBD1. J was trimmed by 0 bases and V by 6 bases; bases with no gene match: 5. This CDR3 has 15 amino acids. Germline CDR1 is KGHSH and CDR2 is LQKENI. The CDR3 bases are TGTGCCAGCTCTTGGGGACAGTCTAGCAATCAGCCCCAGCATTTT. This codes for CASSWGQSSNQPQHF. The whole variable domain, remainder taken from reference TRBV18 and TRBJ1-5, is NAGVMQNPRHLVRRRGQEARLRCSPMKGHSHVYWYRQLPEEGLKFMVYLQKENIIDESGMPKERFSAEFPKEGPSILRIQQVVRGDSAAYFCASSWGQSSNQPQHFGDGTRLSIL.

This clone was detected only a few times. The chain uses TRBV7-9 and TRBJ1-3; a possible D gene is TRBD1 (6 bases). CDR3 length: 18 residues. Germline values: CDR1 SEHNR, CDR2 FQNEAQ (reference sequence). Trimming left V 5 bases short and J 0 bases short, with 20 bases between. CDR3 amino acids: CASSHSLQGHSSGNTIYF. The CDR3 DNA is TGTGCCAGCAGCCATTCCTTACAGGGACATAGCTCTGGAAACACCATATATTTT.

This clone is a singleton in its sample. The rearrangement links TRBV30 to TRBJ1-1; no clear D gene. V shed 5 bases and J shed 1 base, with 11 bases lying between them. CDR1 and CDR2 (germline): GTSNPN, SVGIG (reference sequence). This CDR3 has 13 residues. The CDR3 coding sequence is TGTGCCTGGGGCAGGCACTCGAACACTGAAGCTTTCTTT. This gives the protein CAWGRHSNTEAFF. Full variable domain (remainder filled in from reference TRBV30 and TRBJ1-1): SQTIHQWPATLVQPVGSPLSLECTVEGTSNPNLYWYRQAAGRGLQLLFYSVGIGQISSEVPQNLSASRPQDRQFILSSKKLLLSDSGFYLCAWGRHSNTEAFFGQGTRLTVV.

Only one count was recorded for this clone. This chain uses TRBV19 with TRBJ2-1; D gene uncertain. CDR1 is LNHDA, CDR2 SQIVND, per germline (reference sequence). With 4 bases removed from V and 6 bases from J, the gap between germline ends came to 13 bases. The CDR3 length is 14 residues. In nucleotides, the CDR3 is TGTGCCAGTAGTACGTCGATTGACACCAATGAGCAGTTCTTC. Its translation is CASSTSIDTNEQFF.

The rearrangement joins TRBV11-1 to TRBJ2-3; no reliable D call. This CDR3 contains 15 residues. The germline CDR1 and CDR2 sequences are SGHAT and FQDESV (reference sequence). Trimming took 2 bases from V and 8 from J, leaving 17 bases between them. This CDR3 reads CASSLKELPPGTQYF. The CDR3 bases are TGTGCCAGCAGCTTAAAAGAACTTCCTCCGGGTACGCAGTATTTT.

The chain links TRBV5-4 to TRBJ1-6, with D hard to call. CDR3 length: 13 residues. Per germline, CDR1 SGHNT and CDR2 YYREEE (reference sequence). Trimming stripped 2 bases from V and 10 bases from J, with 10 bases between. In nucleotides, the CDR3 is TGTGCCAGCAGCTTTGACACGATATCACCCCTCCACTTT. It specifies CASSFDTISPLHF.

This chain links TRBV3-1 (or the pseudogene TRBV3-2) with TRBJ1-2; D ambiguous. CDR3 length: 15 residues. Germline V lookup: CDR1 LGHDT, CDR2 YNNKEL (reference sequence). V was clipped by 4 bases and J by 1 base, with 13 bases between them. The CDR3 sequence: CASSPRGGSNYGYTF. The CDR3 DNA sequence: TGTGCCAGCAGCCCCCGGGGAGGGAGTAACTATGGCTACACCTTC.

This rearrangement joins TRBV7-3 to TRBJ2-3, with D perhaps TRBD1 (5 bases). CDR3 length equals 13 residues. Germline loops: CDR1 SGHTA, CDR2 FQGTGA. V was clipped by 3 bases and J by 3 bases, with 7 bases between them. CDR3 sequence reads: CASSFQGTDTQYF. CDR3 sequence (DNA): TGTGCCAGCAGCTTCCAGGGAACAGATACGCAGTATTTT.

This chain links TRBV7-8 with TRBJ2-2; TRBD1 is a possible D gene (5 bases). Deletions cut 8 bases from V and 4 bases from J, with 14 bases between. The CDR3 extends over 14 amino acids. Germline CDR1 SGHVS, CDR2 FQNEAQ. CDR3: CASLFPTVTGELFF. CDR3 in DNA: TGTGCCAGCCTCTTTCCGACAGTCACCGGGGAGCTGTTTTTT. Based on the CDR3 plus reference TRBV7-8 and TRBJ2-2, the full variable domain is GAGVSQSPRYKVAKRGQDVALRCDPISGHVSLFWYQQALGQGPEFLTYFQNEAQLDKSGLPSDRFFAERPEGSVSTLKIQRTQQEDSAVYLCASLFPTVTGELFFGEGSRLTVL.

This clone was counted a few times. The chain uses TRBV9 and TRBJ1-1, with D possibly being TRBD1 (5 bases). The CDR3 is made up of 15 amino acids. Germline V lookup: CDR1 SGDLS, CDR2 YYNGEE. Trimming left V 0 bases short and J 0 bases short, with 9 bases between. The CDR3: CASSVGWGMNTEAFF. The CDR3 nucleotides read TGTGCCAGCAGCGTAGGTTGGGGCATGAACACTGAAGCTTTCTTT.